The 29 T cell receptor beta chains presented below share a single source sample, sequenced in a study of radiation and T cells in renal cell carcinoma. Here immunoSEQ multiplex PCR was the method, and the copy in TCRdb shows in-frame clones only, minus some. Found here are 70,000 or so clones, roughly 82% of them singletons; the top ten hold nearly 6%. This sample's time point: blood 2 weeks post-SBRT. Specified treatment: 15 Gy SBRT to primary tumor, nephrectomy 4 weeks later. The specimen comprised blood, sampled from a patient whose treatment included radiotherapy and nephrectomy. Source of these receptors: a man in his fifties or sixties with renal cell carcinoma.

CDR3 DNA: TGTGCCAGCAGTGAATTCTTATACGGGAATTCTGGCTACACCTTC. Translation: CASSEFLYGNSGYTF. The rearrangement joins TRBV2 to TRBJ1-2; no clear D. Germline CDR1 is SNHLY and CDR2 is FYNNEI. This CDR3 region has 15 residues. V lost 2 bases, J lost 7 bases, and 17 bases lay in between.

The rearrangement joins TRBV28 to TRBJ2-2; D not resolved. The CDR3 runs to 11 residues. Germline CDR1 MDHEN, CDR2 SYDVKM. Trimming took off 6 bases at V and 9 bases at J, with 8 bases between the two ends. CDR3 protein: CASSLARELFF. CDR3 coding DNA: TGTGCCAGCAGCCTGGCCCGGGAGCTGTTTTTT.

The rearrangement joins TRBV5-1 to TRBJ2-5, with D possibly TRBD2 on 5 matching bases. The CDR3 loop spans 15 amino acids. Trimming cost V 0 bases and J 1 base, with 10 bases left between them. From germline, CDR1 is SGHRS and CDR2 YFSETQ. Here the CDR3 reads CASSLEASFQETQYF. Here the CDR3 DNA reads TGCGCCAGCAGCTTGGAGGCTAGCTTCCAAGAGACCCAGTACTTC.

The chain carries TRBV9 and TRBJ2-7; 10 positions match TRBD2. The V gene's germline CDR1 is SGDLS and CDR2 YYNGEE. J gave up 3 bases and V 0 bases, and 12 bases lay outside the gene matches. This CDR3 contains 18 residues. The CDR3 is CASSVGGASGSLLYEQYF. CDR3 nucleotide sequence: TGTGCCAGCAGCGTAGGAGGAGCTAGCGGGAGCCTCCTCTACGAGCAGTACTTC.

The genes are TRBV7-8 and TRBJ2-1, with a tentative D call TRBD1 (6 bases). The CDR3 is 14 residues long. Germline CDR1 and CDR2: SGHVS and FQNEAQ. V dropped 5 bases and J dropped 10 bases, with 18 bases sitting between them. The CDR3 here is CASSPRGGVMEQFF. CDR3 DNA: TGTGCCAGCAGCCCACGAGGGGGTGTCATGGAGCAGTTCTTC. Drawing the rest from reference TRBV7-8 and TRBJ2-1, the complete variable domain is GAGVSQSPRYKVAKRGQDVALRCDPISGHVSLFWYQQALGQGPEFLTYFQNEAQLDKSGLPSDRFFAERPEGSVSTLKIQRTQQEDSAVYLCASSPRGGVMEQFFGPGTRLTVL.

V is TRBV10-3 and J is TRBJ2-2; weak D call: TRBD2 (7 bases). CDR1 and CDR2 (germline): ENHRY, SYGVKD. V was shortened by 6 bases and J by 3 bases, with 14 bases between the two germline ends. This CDR3 region has 15 residues. In DNA form, the CDR3 reads TGTGCCATCAGGTGGGGGGGCCAGGACACCGGGGAGCTGTTTTTT. Residues: CAIRWGGQDTGELFF.

V and J are TRBV5-1 and TRBJ2-3; no reliable D call. Per germline, CDR1 SGHRS and CDR2 YFSETQ. CDR3 size: 13 residues. V was trimmed by 2 bases and J by 8 bases, leaving 12 bases between them. The CDR3 DNA is TGCGCCAGCAGCTTCGAGTTGGGCGGTACGCAGTATTTT. Its translation is CASSFELGGTQYF.

The J gene is TRBJ2-7, the V gene TRBV14; D is unresolved. CDR1 and CDR2 from the germline V gene are SGHDN and FVKESK. V was clipped by 4 bases and J by 2 bases, with 12 bases between them. This CDR3 has 14 residues. The CDR3 is CASSLGLGTYEQYF. CDR3 in DNA: TGTGCCAGCAGCCTAGGTCTAGGAACCTACGAGCAGTACTTC.

This clone was counted a single time. This chain connects TRBV6-5 to TRBJ2-7; no clear D. The CDR3 length is 11 residues. V lost 5 bases, J lost 2 bases, and 4 bases lay in between. Germline lookup yields CDR1 MNHEY and CDR2 SVGAGI. In DNA form, the CDR3 reads TGTGCCAGCAGTGAAGCCTACGAGCAGTACTTC. Amino acids: CASSEAYEQYF.

The V gene is TRBV30, the J gene TRBJ2-7; 7 bases are shared with TRBD1. V trimming: 1 base; J trimming: 3 bases; junction bases outside the gene matches: 0. The CDR3 totals 12 residues. Germline V CDR1 and CDR2: GTSNPN, SVGIG (reference sequence). The CDR3 protein is CAWSGQGYEQYF. DNA for the CDR3: TGTGCCTGGAGTGGACAGGGCTACGAGCAGTACTTC. The full variable domain, rest sourced from reference TRBV30 and TRBJ2-7, is SQTIHQWPATLVQPVGSPLSLECTVEGTSNPNLYWYRQAAGRGLQLLFYSVGIGQISSEVPQNLSASRPQDRQFILSSKKLLLSDSGFYLCAWSGQGYEQYFGPGTRLTVT.

The chain links TRBV6-1 to TRBJ2-1; the D gene is possibly TRBD2 (6 bases). CDR1 and CDR2 from the germline V gene are MNHNS and SASEGT. Between the trimmed V and J ends, which lost 2 bases and 9 bases, there was a span of 17 bases. This CDR3 has 15 amino acids. The CDR3, as DNA: TGTGCCAGCAGTGAACTGGGCTGGGGGGTCGGTGAGCAGTTCTTC. This codes for CASSELGWGVGEQFF.

This chain joins TRBV19 and TRBJ2-1; 9 positions agree with TRBD1. J was trimmed by 7 bases and V by 4 bases; bases with no gene match: 5. This CDR3 spans 14 amino acids. CDR1 LNHDA and CDR2 SQIVND come from the germline V gene (reference sequence). The CDR3 nucleotides are TGTGCCAGTAGTACCACAGGGGGCGGGAATGAGCAGTTCTTC. Translating it yields CASSTTGGGNEQFF.

This clone came up a few times. The chain uses TRBV7-2 and TRBJ2-7; 7 bases align to TRBD1. Trimming removed 5 bases from V and 3 bases from J; junction bases left unmatched: 10. The CDR3 runs 15 residues. Germline V gene data show CDR1 as SGHTA and CDR2 as FQGNSA. The CDR3: CASSTGQQHDYEQYF. The CDR3 DNA sequence: TGTGCCAGCAGCACGGGACAGCAGCATGACTACGAGCAGTACTTC.

This clone is a singleton in its sample. The chain is built from TRBV6-6 and TRBJ2-7, with D possibly matching TRBD1 (5 bases). Germline CDR1 reads MNHNY; CDR2 reads SVGAGI (reference sequence). With 5 bases removed from V and 2 bases from J, the gap between germline ends came to 16 bases. There are 15 residues in the CDR3. In DNA form, the CDR3 reads TGTGCCAGCAGTCCGCCGGGCAGGGCCACCTACGAGCAGTACTTC. This encodes CASSPPGRATYEQYF.

This chain uses TRBV10-3 with TRBJ1-5; a weak D match, TRBD1 (6 bases). The germline gives CDR1 ENHRY, CDR2 SYGVKD. The V end lost 3 bases, the J end lost 2 bases, and 20 bases lay between the germline ends. The CDR3 spans 18 residues. This chain's CDR3 is CAISEGGGGELGNQPQHF. CDR3 coding DNA: TGTGCCATCAGTGAAGGGGGAGGTGGGGAATTGGGCAATCAGCCCCAGCATTTT.

V usage is TRBV9 and J usage is TRBJ2-5, with 10 bases fitting TRBD2. CDR3 length: 16 residues. The V gene end was trimmed by 4 bases and the J gene end by 6 bases; junction bases not matched to a gene: 12. The V gene's germline CDR1 is SGDLS and CDR2 YYNGEE. As DNA, the CDR3 is TGTGCCAGCAGCCCTCTAGCGGGAGCGCCGGGACAGACCCAGTACTTC. Amino acid sequence: CASSPLAGAPGQTQYF.

The sample holds a few counts of this clone. For the CDR3, the DNA is TGTGCCAGTAGTATGCAGGGGGCCAGCGGACGGAGCTCCTACGAGCAGTACTTC. This gives the protein CASSMQGASGRSSYEQYF. The chain carries TRBV19 and TRBJ2-7; TRBD1 matches at 8 bases. CDR3 length equals 18 residues. Per the germline V gene, CDR1 is LNHDA and CDR2 is SQIVND (reference sequence). The V segment lost 3 bases and the J segment 0 bases; nucleotides outside the gene matches: 13.

J is TRBJ1-4 and V is TRBV5-1, with TRBD1 matching over 7 bases. CDR3 length: 16 amino acids. The ends lost 0 bases at V and 10 bases at J; junction bases unmatched: 12. The germline CDR1 and CDR2 sequences are SGHRS and YFSETQ. CDR3 DNA sequence: TGCGCCAGCAGCTTGGGACCGGGGGACAGTGCCGCAAAACTGTTTTTT. Translating it yields CASSLGPGDSAAKLFF.

This clone was seen at least ten times. The rearrangement uses TRBV7-2 and TRBJ2-5, with D perhaps matching TRBD1 or TRBD2 (5 bases each). The V and J ends lost 1 base and 4 bases respectively, with 10 bases between them. Per the germline V gene, CDR1 is SGHTA and CDR2 is FQGNSA. The CDR3 sequence is 14 residues long. The CDR3 here is CASSLEAGRETQYF. Here the CDR3 DNA reads TGTGCCAGCAGCTTAGAGGCAGGGAGAGAGACCCAGTACTTC.

Written as DNA, the CDR3 is TGTGCCAGCAGCTTTACAGGGTTCGGGACAGATACGCAGTATTTT. Protein: CASSFTGFGTDTQYF. The chain uses TRBV7-9 and TRBJ2-3; tentatively, D is TRBD1 (6 bases). With 3 bases removed from V and 3 bases from J, the gap between germline ends came to 13 bases. This CDR3 contains 15 residues. Looked up from germline, CDR1 is SEHNR and CDR2 is FQNEAQ (reference sequence).

J is TRBJ2-7 and V is TRBV6-1; 12 bases line up with TRBD2. V shed 3 bases, J shed 5 bases, and the junction held 8 bases outside the gene matches. CDR1 MNHNS and CDR2 SASEGT come from the germline V gene. The CDR3 spans 16 residues. The CDR3 loop reads CASSDFLAGGPDEQYF. CDR3 nucleotides: TGTGCCAGCAGTGACTTTCTAGCGGGAGGGCCGGACGAGCAGTACTTC.

This chain connects TRBV28 to TRBJ1-1, with a possible D match to TRBD1 (5 bases). CDR1 is MDHEN, CDR2 SYDVKM, per germline. The CDR3 loop spans 13 amino acids. The V gene lost 3 bases and the J gene lost 10 bases, with 15 bases spanning the gap. The CDR3 region has the DNA TGTGCCAGCAGTTTCCGACAGCCTGAGAGAGCTTTCTTT. This encodes CASSFRQPERAFF.

The genes are TRBV27 and TRBJ2-4; no definite D call. The CDR3 contains 13 residues. The ends were cut back, 5 bases at V and 8 bases at J, with 13 bases in the middle. Per germline, CDR1 MNHEY and CDR2 SMNVEV (reference sequence). CDR3 protein: CASSPHRSDIQYF. CDR3 DNA sequence: TGTGCCAGCAGTCCCCACCGGTCAGACATTCAGTACTTC.

In this sample, this clone turned up once. This chain uses TRBV4-2 with TRBJ2-7; 10 positions agree with TRBD1. From germline, CDR1 is LGHNA and CDR2 YNFKEQ. The CDR3 loop spans 16 amino acids. The V and J ends lost 1 base and 1 base, in that order; junction bases with no gene match: 4. The CDR3 protein is CASSQGDRGRSYEQYF. CDR3 sequence (DNA): TGTGCCAGCAGCCAAGGGGACAGGGGAAGATCCTACGAGCAGTACTTC.

The chain has TRBV7-2 and TRBJ2-5, with 8 bases aligning to TRBD1. The V gene end was trimmed by 5 bases and the J gene end by 2 bases; junction bases not matched to a gene: 4. This CDR3 contains 14 residues. Per germline, CDR1 SGHTA and CDR2 FQGNSA. Here the CDR3 DNA reads TGTGCCAGCAGCCTAAACAGGGGGCAAGAGACCCAGTACTTC. Its protein is CASSLNRGQETQYF.

J is TRBJ1-1 and V is TRBV29-1; TRBD1 matches at 8 bases. CDR3 length: 15 amino acids. Germline V gene data show CDR1 as SQVTM and CDR2 as ANQGSEA. J was trimmed by 1 base and V by 6 bases; bases with no gene match: 10. The CDR3 is CSVDRGKRGNTEAFF. The CDR3, as DNA: TGCAGCGTAGACAGGGGCAAGAGGGGGAACACTGAAGCTTTCTTT.

This sequence joins TRBV10-1 and TRBJ2-3, with no clear D. CDR3 length: 12 residues. Germline CDR1 is WNHNN and CDR2 is SYGVQD (reference sequence). Trimming pared 6 bases from V and 2 bases from J, leaving 6 bases between. The CDR3 DNA reads as TGCGCCAGCAGCAGAACCACAGATACGCAGTATTTT. Translating it yields CASSRTTDTQYF.

The chain has TRBV7-2 and TRBJ2-7; D perhaps matches TRBD1 (5 bases). The CDR3 runs to 13 residues. CDR1 is SGHTA and CDR2 is FQGNSA in the germline V gene. The V end lost 4 bases, the J end lost 3 bases, and 10 bases lay between the germline ends. CDR3 nucleotide sequence: TGTGCCAGCAGCTCCAGCAGGGTCTACGAGCAGTACTTC. It codes for CASSSSRVYEQYF.

The V gene is TRBV30, the J gene TRBJ2-1; D is perhaps TRBD2 (5 bases). Trimming left V 0 bases short and J 9 bases short, with 6 bases between. Germline V gene data show CDR1 as GTSNPN and CDR2 as SVGIG (reference sequence). The CDR3 spans 11 residues. The CDR3 region has the DNA TGTGCCTGGAGTGTACGGGGTGAGCAGTTCTTC. Its translation is CAWSVRGEQFF.